The 13 T cell receptor beta chains presented below share a single source sample, sequenced in a study of T cell responses to AZD1222 COVID-19 vaccine. The table came from immunoSEQ multiplex PCR; TCRdb's copy has only in-frame clones and leaves some out. The data show 150,000 to 200,000 clones, around 87% seen once. The sequences come from peripheral blood, collected on day 0 of MenACWY control vaccination. The source of these receptors is an adult in good health.

CDR3 residues: CATGSASYEQYF. The CDR3 DNA follows: TGTGCCACAGGGTCGGCATCCTACGAGCAGTACTTC. This chain connects TRBV10-3 to TRBJ2-7; a weak D match, TRBD1 (5 bases). From germline, CDR1 is ENHRY and CDR2 SYGVKD. CDR3 size: 12 residues. Trimming took 10 bases from V and 1 from J, leaving 11 bases between them.

The DNA for the CDR3 is TGTGCCAGCAGCCCGGAACCCGCCGAGCAGTACTTC. Its translation is CASSPEPAEQYF. The chain carries TRBV6-5 and TRBJ2-7; the D is unclear. V gave up 6 bases and J gave up 6 bases, with 12 bases separating them. This CDR3 has 12 amino acids. CDR1 and CDR2 (germline): MNHEY, SVGAGI.

The rearrangement uses TRBV5-6 and TRBJ2-7, with 7 bases identical to TRBD2. Germline values: CDR1 SGHDT, CDR2 YYEEEE. V lost 2 bases to trimming and J lost 6 bases; unmatched junction nucleotides: 5. The CDR3 is 13 amino acids. CDR3 in DNA: TGTGCCAGCAGCTTAGCGGGGCCTGGCGAGCAGTACTTC. This translates into CASSLAGPGEQYF. Complete variable domain (other parts from reference TRBV5-6 and TRBJ2-7): DAGVTQSPTHLIKTRGQQVTLRCSPKSGHDTVSWYQQALGQGPQFIFQYYEEEERQRGNFPDRFSGHQFPNYSSELNVNALLLGDSALYLCASSLAGPGEQYFGPGTRLTVT.

The chain is built from TRBV6-5 and TRBJ2-3; D not resolved. V was shortened by 5 bases and J by 1 base, with 10 bases between the two germline ends. CDR3 length equals 14 residues. Germline V gene lookup returns CDR1 MNHEY and CDR2 SVGAGI. The CDR3 DNA sequence: TGTGCCAGCAGTACGCCATTGCGCACAGATACGCAGTATTTT. It specifies CASSTPLRTDTQYF.

The genes are TRBV9 and TRBJ2-2; 9 nucleotides align to TRBD1. V was clipped by 3 bases and J by 5 bases; unmatched bases: 5. From germline, CDR1 is SGDLS and CDR2 YYNGEE. The CDR3 is made up of 15 amino acids. CDR3 sequence reads: CASSGGQGLTGELFF. The CDR3 nucleotides read TGTGCCAGCAGCGGGGGACAGGGTTTGACCGGGGAGCTGTTTTTT.

This clone showed up just a few times. The V and J genes are TRBV5-6 and TRBJ1-4; D unresolved. Germline V gene lookup returns CDR1 SGHDT and CDR2 YYEEEE. Trimming pared 0 bases from V and 0 bases from J, leaving 12 bases between. CDR3 size: 17 residues. CDR3 DNA sequence: TGTGCCAGCAGCTTGGCGGATTCCATGCCAACTAATGAAAAACTGTTTTTT. This gives the protein CASSLADSMPTNEKLFF.

The chain couples TRBV5-4 to TRBJ2-5, with 7 nucleotides matching TRBD1. V shed 3 bases, J shed 7 bases, and the junction held 6 bases outside the gene matches. The V gene's germline CDR1 is SGHNT and CDR2 YYREEE (reference sequence). The CDR3 runs 13 residues. CDR3 loop: CASSSGDRATQYF. The CDR3 coding sequence is TGTGCCAGCAGCTCAGGCGACAGGGCGACCCAGTACTTC.

The chain carries TRBV4-1 and TRBJ2-7, with 9 bases matching TRBD2. The length of the CDR3 is 19 residues. J lost 4 bases, V lost 1 base, and 17 bases had no gene match. Germline-derived CDR1 and CDR2 are MGHRA and YSYEKL. The CDR3 reads CASSQVPSGGPRLVYEQYF. The CDR3 bases are TGCGCCAGCAGCCAAGTCCCCAGCGGGGGGCCCCGGCTAGTATACGAGCAGTACTTC.

The V call is TRBV6-5, the J call TRBJ2-5; no definite D call. The CDR3 extends over 11 amino acids. V lost 6 bases and J lost 0, with 2 bases in between. Germline assignment: CDR1 MNHEY and CDR2 SVGAGI. CDR3 protein: CASRYQETQYF. CDR3 sequence (DNA): TGTGCCAGCAGGTACCAAGAGACCCAGTACTTC.

This clone was seen a few times. The J gene is TRBJ2-7, the V gene TRBV28; 8 nucleotides align to TRBD1. CDR3 size: 13 residues. Trimming at V came to 8 bases and at J to 3 bases, leaving 6 bases not matched to a gene. Germline V gene data show CDR1 as MDHEN and CDR2 as SYDVKM. The CDR3 DNA sequence: TGTGCCAGCGGACAGGGAGTAGGCTACGAGCAGTACTTC. Amino acids: CASGQGVGYEQYF.

The rearrangement joins TRBV6-2 or TRBV6-3 to TRBJ1-2, with unresolved D. Per the germline V gene, CDR1 is MNHEY and CDR2 is SVGEGT. CDR3 size: 14 residues. Deletions cut 6 bases from V and 6 bases from J, with 17 bases between. CDR3 DNA: TGTGCCAGCAGCTCGCGTCAAGGAGGCGATGGCTACACCTTC. This codes for CASSSRQGGDGYTF.

The chain couples TRBV7-2 to TRBJ1-1; D is unresolved. The CDR3 is 13 amino acids. Germline V gene data show CDR1 as SGHTA and CDR2 as FQGNSA. V was shortened by 1 base and J by 1 base, with 4 bases between the two germline ends. The CDR3 DNA sequence: TGTGCCAGCAGCTTAGGTAGGAACACTGAAGCTTTCTTT. Translated: CASSLGRNTEAFF.

The chain is built from TRBV7-3 and TRBJ2-1; TRBD2 is a possible D gene (6 bases). CDR1 and CDR2 (germline): SGHTA, FQGTGA. The CDR3 loop spans 15 amino acids. Trimming removed 2 bases at V and 4 bases at J, with 12 bases between. The CDR3 region is CASSLFGEAYNEQFF. The CDR3 DNA reads TGTGCCAGCAGCTTATTCGGGGAGGCTTACAATGAGCAGTTCTTC.